Here is one TCR beta chain with its context. Seattle patients were enrolled during active infection and followed longitudinally. This record comes from a study of blood T cell repertoires in COVID-19. Across the whole study: Samples taken during acute and convalescent COVID-19 were collected in the United States, Italy and Spain. PBMCs, B-cell-depleted T cells, or T cells were the source of the cDNA or gDNA that made up the material.

Original analysis: Reference gene primer amplification gave estimated nucleated cell counts. Some clones are missing from TCRdb's copy, which holds only in-frame ones; the method was immunoSEQ multiplex PCR. V and J calls plus clone size are reproduced from that table; the DNA served to infer D and trimming. The repertoire consists of approximately 440,000 clones, with approximately 90% occurring once and the leading ten covering roughly 13%. Germline V gives CDR1 GTSNPN, CDR2 SVGIG (reference sequence). The CDR3 loop spans 13 amino acids. Between the trimmed V and J ends, which lost 4 bases and 3 bases, there was a span of 12 bases.

The genes are TRBV30 and TRBJ1-1; D is undetermined. The sample comprised peripheral blood. The clonotype originates from a woman aged 45 to 65 with COVID-19, enrolled during active disease. The CDR3 region is CAWNNGEYTEAFF. DNA for the CDR3: TGTGCCTGGAACAACGGGGAGTACACTGAAGCTTTCTTT.